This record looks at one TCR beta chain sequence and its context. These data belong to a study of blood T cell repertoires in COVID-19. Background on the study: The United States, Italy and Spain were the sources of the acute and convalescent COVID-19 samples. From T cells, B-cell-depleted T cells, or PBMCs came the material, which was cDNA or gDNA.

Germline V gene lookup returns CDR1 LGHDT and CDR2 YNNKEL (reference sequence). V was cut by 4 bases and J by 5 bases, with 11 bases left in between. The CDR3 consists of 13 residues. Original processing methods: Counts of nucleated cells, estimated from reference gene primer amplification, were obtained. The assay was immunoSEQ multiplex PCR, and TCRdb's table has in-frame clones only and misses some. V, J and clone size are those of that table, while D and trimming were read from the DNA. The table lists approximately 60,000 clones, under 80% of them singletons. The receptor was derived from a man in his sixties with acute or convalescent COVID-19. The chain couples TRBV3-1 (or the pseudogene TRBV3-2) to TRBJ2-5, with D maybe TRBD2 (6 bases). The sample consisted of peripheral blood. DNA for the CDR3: TGTGCCAGCAGCCCCGGGACTTCTGAGACCCAGTACTTC. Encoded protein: CASSPGTSETQYF.